A selection of T cell receptor beta chains follows, all from one sample in a study of Graves' ophthalmopathy and Graves' hyperthyroidism. TCRdb passed the multiplex PCR reads through MiXCR, listing each CDR3 protein once. In the table there are fewer than 650,000 distinct CDR3 sequences, 22% of which are singletons. The sample comprised peripheral blood. The receptors here all came from a woman aged 18-29 years with stable Graves' hyperthyroidism. Some clones in this sample may be carry-over from other donors' samples. Both conserved end residues are trimmed from each CDR3. Expanded clones get a size class; other rows say once, few or many, or leave the size out.

TRBV5-1	few	TRBJ2-1	ASSLVSPIDEQF
TRBV11-3	few	TRBJ2-2	ASSLTGRTGELF
TRBV12-3/TRBV12-4	few	TRBJ1-2	ASSLSPYGYT
TRBV6-2/TRBV6-3	many	TRBJ2-7	ASSYSRLEEQY
TRBV28	.	TRBJ2-5	ASSLFPSGGFQETQY
TRBV6-4	.	TRBJ2-7	ASQTGSYEQY
TRBV30	few	TRBJ2-2	AWSFKSSQRELF
TRBV20-1	many	TRBJ1-5	SAALGPPNQPQH
TRBV6-2/TRBV6-3	many	TRBJ1-3	ASSYGPGSSGNTIY
TRBV18	many	TRBJ1-5	ASSRAGGNQPQH
TRBV12-3/TRBV12-4	.	TRBJ2-5	ASGSTGEETQY
TRBV6-5	many	TRBJ1-2	ASSYNRINYGYT
TRBV13	many	TRBJ2-7	ASSLARPTYEQY
TRBV6-2/TRBV6-3	many	TRBJ1-3	ASSYFRRRSGNTIY
TRBV27	many	TRBJ1-1	ASSIIVGRPEAF
TRBV7-3	few	TRBJ1-6	ASSPPRHYNSPLH
TRBV12-3/TRBV12-4	many	TRBJ2-2	ASSFLQGGGELF
TRBV10-3	.	TRBJ1-2	AISGQGAFYGYT
TRBV10-3	many	TRBJ1-5	AISVQGSQPQH
TRBV27	many	TRBJ2-7	ASSLLSSGGEQY
TRBV5-5	many	TRBJ2-7	ASSESGGHRQDEQY
TRBV9	many	TRBJ2-7	ASSVDVTSAYEQY
TRBV28	.	.	ASSSGTSGATYEQY
TRBV5-5	many	TRBJ1-1	ASSLETAEAF
TRBV28	many	TRBJ2-7	ASSSTGTPYEQY
TRBV12-3/TRBV12-4	many	TRBJ1-2	ASTKQGRVYGYT
TRBV6-2/TRBV6-3	many	TRBJ2-5	ASSYSRQETQY
TRBV5-1	many	TRBJ1-6	ASSLDLDSPLH
TRBV28	.	TRBJ2-2	ASSTIGSDTTGELF
TRBV3-1	.	TRBJ1-2	ASSTGTGPRYGYT
TRBV20-1	.	TRBJ2-2	SATGTWDTGELC